The TCR beta chain described here comes from a study of identical twins (dated by TCRdb to about 2016). The study in broad terms: The study deep-sequenced TCR alpha and beta repertoires from monozygotic twins, unrelated adults of various ages and cord blood to test whether fetal clonotypes persist. To rule out contamination, the twin experiments were replicated at different times with different library preparation protocols. Overall study results and their limits: Fewer insertions were carried by abundant cord blood beta clonotypes, a similar but weaker trend appeared in young adult naive repertoires, and no such trend appeared in memory repertoires. Compared with coincidental sharing between unrelated individuals, out-of-frame TCR alpha sequences shared between twins showed an excess of sequences with low generation probability. Recombination models systematically underestimated out-of-frame TCR alpha sharing in monozygotic twins but agreed with sharing between unrelated individuals. Because the same donors could not be followed over many years, the conclusions relied on cross-sectional statistical analysis. A weaker excess of twin sharing was found in beta out-of-frame sequences because the signal-to-noise ratio was lowered by fewer shared sequences. Invariant T cells such as MAIT and iNKT could partly confound zero-insertion analyses, although diverse VJ usage argued against such confounding for most clonotypes.

All donors were healthy Caucasians. Miltenyi CD45RO+ enrichment and human naive T-cell isolation kits were used to isolate memory (CD45RO+) and naive T cells from PBMC. This clonotype was counted only a few times. Its antigen target is currently unknown. There are no base qualities to consult, and no much larger clone falls within one base. Libraries came from 5' RACE. The sequencer was an Illumina HiSeq 2000. Template switching introduced a universal primer binding site; the final cDNA contained a unique molecular identifier, enabling accurate counting of TCR cDNA molecules. Specific primers in the conserved constant-segment region were used to synthesize first-strand cDNA for the TCR alpha and beta chains. To control for contamination, every cDNA library was double barcoded, receiving both a SMART-Mk sample barcode and Illumina barcodes. TruSeq adapter sequences along with Illumina sample barcodes were introduced in two successive PCR steps. The Illumina HiSeq platform was used with custom primers to sequence TCR alpha and beta cDNA libraries. The paper's data handling went like this. MiGEC was used to process raw reads and extract unique molecular identifiers, and MiXCR was used to find CDR3 positions. Recombination models were inferred per individual with the repgenHMM and IGoR tools using an EM algorithm. The analysis of shared clonotypes was done with the tcR package in R, with sharing normalized by the product of cloneset sizes. To study raw recombination without the effects of thymic and clonal selection, out-of-frame nonproductive sequences were analyzed. Through fastp at Q25 and MiXCR, TCRdb rebuilt clones from the public reads, retaining in-frame beta chains. Identical CDR3 protein sequences are pooled into one entry, listed with their most common genes and DNA. None of the V and J calls come from the authors' own analysis; TCRdb made them. This sample gives about 100,000 distinct CDR3 sequences in total; under 7% of them show up just once. Approximately 12% of the sample goes to the ten largest clones.

The germline V end is reduced by 2 bases and the J end by 8 bases; junction bases left unmatched: 4. The CDR3, from cysteine to phenylalanine, totals 15 residues. Only the CDR3 part of the read is kept: 45 bases, read in frame from the first base. The germline V gene provides CDR1 MDHEN and CDR2 SYDVKM. Material for sequencing was memory T cells sorted from blood. The cell subset or site label for this specimen denotes: CD45RO+ enriched T cells. This receptor was obtained from a woman aged 50 to 65 in good health. Here the chain combines TRBV28 and TRBJ1-6, with 9 middle bases fitting TRBD1. The CDR3 here reads CASSLPGTGYSPLHF. In nucleotide form, the sequence is TGTGCCAGCAGTTTACCCGGGACAGGGTATTCACCCCTCCACTTT.